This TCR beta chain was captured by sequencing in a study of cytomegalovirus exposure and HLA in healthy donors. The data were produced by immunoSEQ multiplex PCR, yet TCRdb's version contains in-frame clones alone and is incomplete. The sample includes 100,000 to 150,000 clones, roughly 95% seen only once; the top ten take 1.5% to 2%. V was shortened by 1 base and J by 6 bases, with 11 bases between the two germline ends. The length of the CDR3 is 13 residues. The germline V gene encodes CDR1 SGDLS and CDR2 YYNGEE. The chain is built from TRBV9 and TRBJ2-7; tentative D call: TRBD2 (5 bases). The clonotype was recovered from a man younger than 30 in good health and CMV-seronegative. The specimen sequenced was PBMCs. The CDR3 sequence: CASSVRLAGEQYF. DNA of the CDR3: TGTGCCAGCAGCGTACGGTTGGCGGGCGAGCAGTACTTC.